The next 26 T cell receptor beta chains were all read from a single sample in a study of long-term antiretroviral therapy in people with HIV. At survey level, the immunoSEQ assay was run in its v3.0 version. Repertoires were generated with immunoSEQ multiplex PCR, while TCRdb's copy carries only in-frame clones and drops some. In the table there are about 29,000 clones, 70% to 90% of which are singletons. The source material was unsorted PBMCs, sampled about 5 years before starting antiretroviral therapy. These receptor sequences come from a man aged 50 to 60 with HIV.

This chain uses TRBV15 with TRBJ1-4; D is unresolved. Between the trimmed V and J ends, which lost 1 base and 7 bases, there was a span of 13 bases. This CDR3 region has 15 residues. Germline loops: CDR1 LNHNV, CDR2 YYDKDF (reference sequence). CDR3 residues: CATSRVTPKGEKLFF. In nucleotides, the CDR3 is TGTGCCACCAGCAGAGTGACACCGAAGGGTGAAAAACTGTTTTTT.

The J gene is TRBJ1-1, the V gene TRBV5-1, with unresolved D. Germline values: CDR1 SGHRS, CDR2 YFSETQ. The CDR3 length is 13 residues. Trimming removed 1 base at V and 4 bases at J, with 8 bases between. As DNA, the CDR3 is TGCGCCAGCAGCTTGACGGTTTCCACTGAAGCTTTCTTT. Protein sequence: CASSLTVSTEAFF.

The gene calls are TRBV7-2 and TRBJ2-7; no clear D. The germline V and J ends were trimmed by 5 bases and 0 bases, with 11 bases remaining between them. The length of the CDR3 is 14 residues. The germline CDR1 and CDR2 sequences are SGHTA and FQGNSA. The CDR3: CASSRFASSYEQYF. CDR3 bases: TGTGCCAGCAGCAGGTTTGCCTCCTCCTACGAGCAGTACTTC.

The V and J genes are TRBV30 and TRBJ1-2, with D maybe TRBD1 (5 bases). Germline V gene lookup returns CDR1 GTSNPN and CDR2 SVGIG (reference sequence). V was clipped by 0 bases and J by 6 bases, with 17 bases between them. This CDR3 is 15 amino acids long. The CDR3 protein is CAWSVVRAGQDGYTF. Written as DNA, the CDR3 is TGTGCCTGGAGTGTAGTCCGGGCAGGGCAGGATGGCTACACCTTC.

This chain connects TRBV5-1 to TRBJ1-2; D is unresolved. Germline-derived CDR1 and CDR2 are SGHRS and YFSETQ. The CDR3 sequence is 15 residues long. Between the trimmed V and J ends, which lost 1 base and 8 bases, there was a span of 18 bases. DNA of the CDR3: TGCGCCAGCAGCTTGAGGTTTCCTTCGCCCTCGGGCTACACCTTC. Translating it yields CASSLRFPSPSGYTF.

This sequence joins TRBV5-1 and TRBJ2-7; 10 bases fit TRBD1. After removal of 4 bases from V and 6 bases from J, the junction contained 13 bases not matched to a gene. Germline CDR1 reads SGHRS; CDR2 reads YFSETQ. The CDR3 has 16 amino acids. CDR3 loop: CASSLATGTGAAEQYF. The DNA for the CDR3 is TGCGCCAGCAGCCTAGCTACCGGGACAGGGGCGGCCGAGCAGTACTTC.

CDR3: CASSPPSQVNTEAFF. The CDR3 region has the DNA TGTGCCAGCTCACCACCGAGCCAGGTAAACACTGAAGCTTTCTTT. V and J are TRBV18 and TRBJ1-1, with D unresolved. V was shortened by 0 bases and J by 2 bases, with 10 bases between the two germline ends. The V gene's germline CDR1 is KGHSH and CDR2 LQKENI. The CDR3 loop spans 15 amino acids.

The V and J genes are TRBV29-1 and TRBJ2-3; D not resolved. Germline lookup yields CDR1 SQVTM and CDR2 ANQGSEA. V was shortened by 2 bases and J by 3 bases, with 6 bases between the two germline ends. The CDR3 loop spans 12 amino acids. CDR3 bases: TGCAGCGTTGAAACCCAAACAGATACGCAGTATTTT. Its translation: CSVETQTDTQYF.

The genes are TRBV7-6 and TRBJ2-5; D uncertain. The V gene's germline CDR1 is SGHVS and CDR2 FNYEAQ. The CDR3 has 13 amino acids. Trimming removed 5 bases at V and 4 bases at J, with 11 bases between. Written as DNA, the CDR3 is TGTGCCAGCAGCCCCCCGGGCGGAGAGACCCAGTACTTC. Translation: CASSPPGGETQYF.

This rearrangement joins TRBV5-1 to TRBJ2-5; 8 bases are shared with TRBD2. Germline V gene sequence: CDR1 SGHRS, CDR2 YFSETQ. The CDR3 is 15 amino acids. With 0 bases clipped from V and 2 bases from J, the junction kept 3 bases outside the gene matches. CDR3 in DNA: TGCGCCAGCAGCTTGGTTAGCGGGACACAAGAGACCCAGTACTTC. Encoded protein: CASSLVSGTQETQYF.

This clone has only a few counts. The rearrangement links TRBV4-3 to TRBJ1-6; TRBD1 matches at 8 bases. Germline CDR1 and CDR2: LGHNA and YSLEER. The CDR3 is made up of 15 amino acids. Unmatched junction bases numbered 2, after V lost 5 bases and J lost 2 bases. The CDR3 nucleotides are TGCGCCAGCAGCTCACAGGGGGCCTATAATTCACCCCTCCACTTT. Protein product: CASSSQGAYNSPLHF.

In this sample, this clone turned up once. In DNA, the CDR3 is TGTGCCAGCAGCCCGGGGCGGGGTGGAGGATACAATGAGCAGTTCTTC. Protein product: CASSPGRGGGYNEQFF. The V call is TRBV5-8, the J call TRBJ2-1; tentative D call: TRBD2 (6 bases). CDR3 length: 16 residues. Germline values: CDR1 SGHTS, CDR2 YDEGEE. Trimming removed 4 bases from V and 4 bases from J, with 18 bases in between.

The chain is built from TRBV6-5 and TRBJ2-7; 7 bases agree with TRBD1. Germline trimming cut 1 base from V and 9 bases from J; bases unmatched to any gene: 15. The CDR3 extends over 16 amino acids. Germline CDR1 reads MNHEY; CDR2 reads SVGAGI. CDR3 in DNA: TGTGCCAGCAGTTACTATATTCAGGGGGAAATAAGAGGGCAGTACTTC. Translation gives CASSYYIQGEIRGQYF.

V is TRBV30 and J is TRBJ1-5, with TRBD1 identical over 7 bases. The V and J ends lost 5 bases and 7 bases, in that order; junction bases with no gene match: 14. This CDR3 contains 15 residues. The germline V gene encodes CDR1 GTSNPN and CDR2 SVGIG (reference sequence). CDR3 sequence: CAWAPDRSAGQPQHF. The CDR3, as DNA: TGTGCCTGGGCCCCGGACAGGTCGGCGGGGCAGCCCCAGCATTTT. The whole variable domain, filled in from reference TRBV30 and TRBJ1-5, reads SQTIHQWPATLVQPVGSPLSLECTVEGTSNPNLYWYRQAAGRGLQLLFYSVGIGQISSEVPQNLSASRPQDRQFILSSKKLLLSDSGFYLCAWAPDRSAGQPQHFGDGTRLSIL.

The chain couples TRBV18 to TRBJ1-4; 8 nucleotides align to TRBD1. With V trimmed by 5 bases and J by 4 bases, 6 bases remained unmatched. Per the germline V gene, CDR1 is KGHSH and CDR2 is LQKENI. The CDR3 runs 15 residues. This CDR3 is CASSGTGRINEKLFF. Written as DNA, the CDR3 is TGTGCCAGCTCAGGGACAGGTCGAATTAATGAAAAACTGTTTTTT.

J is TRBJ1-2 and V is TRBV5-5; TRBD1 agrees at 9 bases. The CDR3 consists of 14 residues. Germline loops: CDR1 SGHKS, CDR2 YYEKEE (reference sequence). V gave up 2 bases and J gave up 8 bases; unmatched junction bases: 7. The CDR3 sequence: CASSFTGTGQGYTF. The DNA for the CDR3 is TGTGCCAGCAGCTTTACCGGGACAGGGCAAGGCTACACCTTC.

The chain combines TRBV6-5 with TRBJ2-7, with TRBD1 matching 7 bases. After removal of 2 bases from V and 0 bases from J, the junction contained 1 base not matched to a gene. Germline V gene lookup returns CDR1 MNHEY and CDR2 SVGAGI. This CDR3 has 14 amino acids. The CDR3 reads CASSYKGASYEQYF. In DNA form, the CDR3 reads TGTGCCAGCAGTTACAAGGGGGCCTCCTACGAGCAGTACTTC.

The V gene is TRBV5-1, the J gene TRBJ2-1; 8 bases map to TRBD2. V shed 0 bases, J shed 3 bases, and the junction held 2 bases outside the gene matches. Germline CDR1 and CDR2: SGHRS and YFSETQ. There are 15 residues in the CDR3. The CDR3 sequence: CASSLEGTSYNEQFF. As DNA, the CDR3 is TGCGCCAGCAGCTTGGAGGGGACTAGCTACAATGAGCAGTTCTTC.

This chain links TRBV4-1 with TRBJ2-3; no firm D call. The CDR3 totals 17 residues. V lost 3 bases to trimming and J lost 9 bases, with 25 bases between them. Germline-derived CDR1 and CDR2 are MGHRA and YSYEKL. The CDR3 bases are TGCGCCAGCAGCCACGCCGACTCCTCCGGCCCCATCTCGACGCAGTATTTT. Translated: CASSHADSSGPISTQYF.

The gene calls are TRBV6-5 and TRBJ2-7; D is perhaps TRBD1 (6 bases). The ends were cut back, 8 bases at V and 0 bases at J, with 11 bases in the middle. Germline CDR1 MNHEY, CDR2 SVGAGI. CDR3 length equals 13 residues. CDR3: CASRWTDSYEQYF. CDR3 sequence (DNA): TGTGCCAGCCGATGGACAGACTCCTACGAGCAGTACTTC.

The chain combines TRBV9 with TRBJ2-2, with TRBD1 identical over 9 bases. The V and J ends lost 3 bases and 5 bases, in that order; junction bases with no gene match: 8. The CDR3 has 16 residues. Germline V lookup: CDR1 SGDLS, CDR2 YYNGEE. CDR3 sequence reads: CASSARGTGWTGELFF. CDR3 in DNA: TGTGCCAGCAGCGCCCGAGGGACAGGGTGGACCGGGGAGCTGTTTTTT.

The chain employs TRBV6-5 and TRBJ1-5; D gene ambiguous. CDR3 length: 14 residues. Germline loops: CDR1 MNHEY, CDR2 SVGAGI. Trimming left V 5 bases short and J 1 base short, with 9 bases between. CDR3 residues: CASSPGGSNQPQHF. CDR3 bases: TGTGCCAGCAGTCCGGGTGGAAGCAATCAGCCCCAGCATTTT.

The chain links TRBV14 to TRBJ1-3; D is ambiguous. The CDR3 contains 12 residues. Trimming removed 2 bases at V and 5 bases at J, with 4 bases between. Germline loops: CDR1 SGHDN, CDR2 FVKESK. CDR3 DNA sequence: TGTGCCAGCAGCCAAACCCGAAACACCATATATTTT. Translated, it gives CASSQTRNTIYF.

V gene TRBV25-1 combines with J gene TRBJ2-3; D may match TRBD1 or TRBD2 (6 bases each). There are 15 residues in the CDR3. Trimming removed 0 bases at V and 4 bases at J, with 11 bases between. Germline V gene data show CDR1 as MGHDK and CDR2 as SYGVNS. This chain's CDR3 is CASSEYVGGADTQYF. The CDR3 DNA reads TGTGCCAGCAGTGAATATGTGGGGGGCGCAGATACGCAGTATTTT.

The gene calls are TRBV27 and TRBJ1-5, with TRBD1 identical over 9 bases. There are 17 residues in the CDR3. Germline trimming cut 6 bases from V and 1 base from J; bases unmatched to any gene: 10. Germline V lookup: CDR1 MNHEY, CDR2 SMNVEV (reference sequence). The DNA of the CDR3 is TGTGCCAGCAGCCATACGGGACAGGGAAAGAGCAATCAGCCCCAGCATTTT. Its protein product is CASSHTGQGKSNQPQHF.

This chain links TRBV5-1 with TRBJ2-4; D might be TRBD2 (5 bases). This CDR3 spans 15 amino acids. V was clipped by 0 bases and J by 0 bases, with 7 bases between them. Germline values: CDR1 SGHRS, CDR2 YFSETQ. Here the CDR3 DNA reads TGCGCCAGCAGCTTGGACGGACTAGCCAAAAACATTCAGTACTTC. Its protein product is CASSLDGLAKNIQYF.